This TCR beta chain derives from a study of blood T cell repertoires in COVID-19. In the study overall: The study drew acute and convalescent COVID-19 samples from the United States, Italy and Spain.

Germline CDR1 reads SGHNT; CDR2 reads YYREEE (reference sequence). V dropped 0 bases and J dropped 1 base, with 10 bases sitting between them. The CDR3 covers 15 residues. Sequenced by immunoSEQ multiplex PCR; TCRdb stores in-frame clones only, minus some. The data hold roughly 120,000 clones, with about 90% observed a single time. Sample: peripheral blood. V and J are TRBV5-4 and TRBJ1-2; D not certain. The receptor comes from a man aged 70 or older who had recovered from COVID-19. The CDR3 region has the DNA TGTGCCAGCAGCTTGGGCTACCAGGTTAACTATGGCTACACCTTC. Translated, it gives CASSLGYQVNYGYTF.